The 22 T cell receptor beta chains below come from one sample, sequenced in a study of blood T cell repertoires in COVID-19. Here immunoSEQ multiplex PCR was the method, and the copy in TCRdb shows in-frame clones only, minus some. The table has 85,000 to 90,000 clones, less than 95% seen once. Sequencing input: peripheral blood. All receptors come from a human donor with active COVID-19. The donor label of this sample is uncertain.

The V gene is TRBV19, the J gene TRBJ1-1, with 9 bases identical to TRBD1. CDR1 and CDR2 (germline): LNHDA, SQIVND (reference sequence). J was trimmed by 3 bases and V by 4 bases; bases with no gene match: 3. The CDR3 is made up of 14 amino acids. CDR3 sequence: CASSNRQGDTEAFF. CDR3 DNA sequence: TGTGCCAGTAGTAACCGACAGGGGGACACTGAAGCTTTCTTT.

The rearrangement links TRBV11-2 to TRBJ2-1; possible D gene TRBD2, 7 bases. Germline CDR1 is SGHAT and CDR2 is FQNNGV. V lost 1 base to trimming and J lost 15 bases, with 16 bases between them. The CDR3 extends over 13 amino acids. The DNA of the CDR3 is TGTGCCAGCAGCTTAGCGAGGGGGGGGCGTACGTTCTTC. The encoded protein is CASSLARGGRTFF.

The chain recombines TRBV9 with TRBJ1-2; 8 positions match TRBD1. CDR3 length equals 16 residues. Germline V gene data show CDR1 as SGDLS and CDR2 as YYNGEE. Trimming removed 4 bases from V and 8 bases from J; junction bases left unmatched: 16. The CDR3 reads CASSPTGQATPGGYTF. Here the CDR3 DNA reads TGTGCCAGCAGCCCTACGGGACAGGCAACCCCTGGAGGCTACACCTTC.

The chain uses TRBV7-9 and TRBJ2-1; D is uncertain. CDR3 length equals 13 residues. Between the trimmed V and J ends, which lost 1 base and 13 bases, there was a span of 14 bases. Germline CDR1 and CDR2: SEHNR and FQNEAQ (reference sequence). CDR3 region: CASSLGSGAFQFF. DNA for the CDR3: TGTGCCAGCAGCTTAGGGTCCGGAGCTTTCCAGTTCTTC.

This sequence joins TRBV16 and TRBJ1-1; D unclear. The CDR3 contains 16 residues. CDR1 is KGHSY and CDR2 is FQNENV in the germline V gene. The V end lost 1 base, the J end lost 5 bases, and 17 bases lay between the germline ends. In DNA form, the CDR3 reads TGTGCCAGCAGCCAATTTAGTGTCGCGGAGGGTACTGAAGCTTTCTTT. This encodes CASSQFSVAEGTEAFF.

J is TRBJ2-3 and V is TRBV5-6, with D possibly matching TRBD2 (6 bases). The CDR3 is 15 residues long. V shed 4 bases and J shed 1 base, with 13 bases lying between them. CDR1 is SGHDT and CDR2 is YYEEEE in the germline V gene. The DNA of the CDR3 is TGTGCCAGCAGCCCCACGGGGGTGCGCACAGATACGCAGTATTTT. This codes for CASSPTGVRTDTQYF.

The DNA of the CDR3 is TGTGCCAGTAGTAAGCCCGGGGAGGCCAAAAACATTCAGTACTTC. Translation: CASSKPGEAKNIQYF. The chain combines TRBV19 with TRBJ2-4; TRBD2 might be the D (5 bases). Trimming removed 4 bases at V and 1 base at J, with 11 bases between. The CDR3 consists of 15 residues. Germline CDR1 and CDR2: LNHDA and SQIVND (reference sequence).

A remark on this clone: The same CDR3 arises from other DNA sequences in this sample as well. This chain uses TRBV5-1 with TRBJ2-5, with no clear D. V was cut by 0 bases and J by 3 bases, with 9 bases left in between. Germline V lookup: CDR1 SGHRS, CDR2 YFSETQ. The CDR3 contains 14 residues. Written as DNA, the CDR3 is TGCGCCAGCAGCTTGGCCGGCGGTGAAGAGACCCAGTACTTC. Protein: CASSLAGGEETQYF.

This chain uses TRBV6-6 with TRBJ1-2; D unclear. Trimming took off 7 bases at V and 8 bases at J, with 26 bases between the two ends. The CDR3 sequence is 16 residues long. The germline gives CDR1 MNHNY, CDR2 SVGAGI (reference sequence). The chain's CDR3 is CASTTLAFSSTAGYTF. CDR3 coding DNA: TGTGCCAGCACCACCCTAGCTTTTAGTTCAACAGCCGGCTACACCTTC.

This chain links TRBV29-1 with TRBJ2-7; possibly TRBD2 for D (6 bases). The CDR3 spans 12 residues. The germline V and J ends were trimmed by 7 bases and 0 bases, with 10 bases remaining between them. The germline V gene encodes CDR1 SQVTM and CDR2 ANQGSEA. The CDR3 region has the DNA TGCAGCGCCGGGCGGGGCTCCTACGAGCAGTACTTC. It translates to CSAGRGSYEQYF.

V is TRBV4-1 and J is TRBJ2-2, with 8 bases that match TRBD1. CDR3 length: 16 amino acids. CDR1 MGHRA and CDR2 YSYEKL come from the germline V gene. With V trimmed by 4 bases and J by 7 bases, 11 bases remained unmatched. CDR3 nucleotide sequence: TGCGCCAGCAGCCCCCGGGCAGGGGGCGAAGGCGGGGAGCTGTTTTTT. This translates into CASSPRAGGEGGELFF.

The DNA of the CDR3 is TGTGCCAGCAGCCAAGCTACGACAGGGTTCGAGCAGTACTTC. Translated: CASSQATTGFEQYF. The rearrangement uses TRBV14 and TRBJ2-7; TRBD1 agrees at 7 bases. The CDR3 loop spans 14 amino acids. CDR1 is SGHDN and CDR2 is FVKESK in the germline V gene. Trimming removed 1 base from V and 6 bases from J; junction bases left unmatched: 6.

This sequence joins TRBV11-1 and TRBJ2-7, with unresolved D. The germline V gene has CDR1 SGHAT and CDR2 FQDESV (reference sequence). The V and J ends lost 1 base and 2 bases respectively, with 15 bases between them. The CDR3 spans 16 residues. In DNA, the CDR3 is TGTGCCAGCAGCTTAGTCGTTTCGGCGGCTGCCTACGAGCAGTACTTC. This encodes CASSLVVSAAAYEQYF. Using reference TRBV11-1 and TRBJ2-7 for the parts outside the CDR3, the full variable domain is EAEVAQSPRYKITEKSQAVAFWCDPISGHATLYWYRQILGQGPELLVQFQDESVVDDSQLPKDRFSAERLKGVDSTLKIQPAELGDSAMYLCASSLVVSAAAYEQYFGPGTRLTVT.

The chain uses TRBV11-2 and TRBJ1-1, with 7 positions matching TRBD1. The CDR3 is 13 amino acids. Germline CDR1 SGHAT, CDR2 FQNNGV. The ends lost 3 bases at V and 4 bases at J; junction bases unmatched: 2. For the CDR3, the DNA is TGTGCCAGCAGCTTGAGACAGGGCACTGAAGCTTTCTTT. Translated: CASSLRQGTEAFF.

The chain combines TRBV10-2 with TRBJ1-1; D uncertain. V was clipped by 2 bases and J by 11 bases, with 15 bases between them. This CDR3 is 13 amino acids long. CDR1 is WSHSY, CDR2 SAAADI, per germline. The CDR3 spells CASSEPFTEEAFF. CDR3 in DNA: TGCGCCAGCAGTGAGCCGTTCACAGAAGAGGCTTTCTTT.

This chain connects TRBV4-2 to TRBJ1-2; possibly TRBD1 for D (6 bases). CDR3 length equals 16 residues. The V gene's germline CDR1 is LGHNA and CDR2 YNFKEQ. Trimming took off 0 bases at V and 4 bases at J, with 15 bases between the two ends. DNA of the CDR3: TGTGCCAGCAGCCAAGATCACAGGGAATCTAGCTATGGCTACACCTTC. Protein product: CASSQDHRESSYGYTF.

CDR3 DNA sequence: TGTGCCACCGCACAGTTTCAGAACACTGAAGCTTTCTTT. Encoded protein: CATAQFQNTEAFF. V gene TRBV10-3 combines with J gene TRBJ1-1; D call uncertain. The CDR3 totals 13 residues. Trimming shortened V by 10 bases and J by 1 base, and 13 bases separated the two germline ends. Per the germline V gene, CDR1 is ENHRY and CDR2 is SYGVKD.

The count of this clone is one. The chain is built from TRBV15 and TRBJ1-2; 12 bases map to TRBD1. Germline trimming cut 0 bases from V and 8 bases from J; bases unmatched to any gene: 4. The germline gives CDR1 LNHNV, CDR2 YYDKDF (reference sequence). The CDR3 length is 15 residues. For the CDR3, the DNA is TGTGCCACCAGCAGAGATTGGGACAGGGGGCGGGGCTACACCTTC. It specifies CATSRDWDRGRGYTF. Combining the CDR3 with reference TRBV15 and TRBJ1-2 gives the whole variable domain DAMVIQNPRYQVTQFGKPVTLSCSQTLNHNVMYWYQQKSSQAPKLLFHYYDKDFNNEADTPDNFQSRRPNTSFCFLDIRSPGLGDTAMYLCATSRDWDRGRGYTFGSGTRLTVV.

V usage is TRBV6-5 and J usage is TRBJ2-1; no clear D gene. CDR1 and CDR2 (germline): MNHEY, SVGAGI. The CDR3 sequence is 15 residues long. V was clipped by 6 bases and J by 0 bases, with 12 bases between them. CDR3 sequence (DNA): TGTGCCAGCAGGCTAACCCGGAGCTCCTACAATGAGCAGTTCTTC. Translation gives CASRLTRSSYNEQFF.

V gene TRBV4-2 combines with J gene TRBJ1-1, with a weak D call TRBD1 (5 bases). The CDR3 length is 15 residues. From germline, CDR1 is LGHNA and CDR2 YNFKEQ. V lost 0 bases and J lost 5, with 13 bases in between. The CDR3 protein is CASSQDPAGHTEAFF. CDR3 DNA: TGTGCCAGCAGCCAAGATCCGGCAGGGCATACTGAAGCTTTCTTT.

The chain links TRBV18 to TRBJ1-1, with 7 positions matching TRBD1. Trimming cost V 3 bases and J 2 bases; bases outside gene matches: 3. Germline CDR1 is KGHSH and CDR2 is LQKENI. The CDR3 length is 14 residues. The CDR3 nucleotides are TGTGCCAGCTCACCGAACAGGGGTAACACTGAAGCTTTCTTT. This sequence encodes CASSPNRGNTEAFF.

The chain carries TRBV5-1 and TRBJ1-1; no clear D. The CDR3 is 15 residues long. V was clipped by 0 bases and J by 1 base, with 10 bases between them. From germline, CDR1 is SGHRS and CDR2 YFSETQ. As DNA, the CDR3 is TGCGCCAGCAGCTTGGCACCGGTAAAGAACACTGAAGCTTTCTTT. It is translated as CASSLAPVKNTEAFF. The variable domain in full, completed from reference TRBV5-1 and TRBJ1-1, reads KAGVTQTPRYLIKTRGQQVTLSCSPISGHRSVSWYQQTPGQGLQFLFEYFSETQRNKGNFPGRFSGRQFSNSRSEMNVSTLELGDSALYLCASSLAPVKNTEAFFGQGTRLTVV.